This T cell receptor (beta chain) was retrieved from a study of cytomegalovirus exposure and HLA in healthy donors. Regarding the study as a whole: Specific recognition of CMV antigens was confirmed in vitro for a few chains (all CMV-associated). Common viral pathogens seemed, in a later analysis, to connect with several of the most significant clusters. Sequencing artifact likely explains a cluster of highly shared sequence variants.

Germline values: CDR1 SGHNT, CDR2 YYREEE (reference sequence). V lost 4 bases and J lost 2; bases outside the gene matches: 4. This CDR3 is built from 15 residues. About this clone itself: The antigen is undetermined.

60 Vbeta and 13 Jbeta primers were used in PCR. This table comes from immunoSEQ multiplex PCR, and its TCRdb copy is limited to in-frame clones, with some not included. The data hold around 150,000 clones, with less than 90% observed a single time. This clonotype originated in a male donor in good health and CMV-seropositive. The sequenced sample was PBMCs. The V call is TRBV5-4, the J call TRBJ2-3; 10 bases are a match to TRBD1. CDR3 loop: CASSPTGGVTDTQYF. The CDR3 nucleotides are TGTGCCAGCAGCCCGACAGGGGGCGTCACAGATACGCAGTATTTT.